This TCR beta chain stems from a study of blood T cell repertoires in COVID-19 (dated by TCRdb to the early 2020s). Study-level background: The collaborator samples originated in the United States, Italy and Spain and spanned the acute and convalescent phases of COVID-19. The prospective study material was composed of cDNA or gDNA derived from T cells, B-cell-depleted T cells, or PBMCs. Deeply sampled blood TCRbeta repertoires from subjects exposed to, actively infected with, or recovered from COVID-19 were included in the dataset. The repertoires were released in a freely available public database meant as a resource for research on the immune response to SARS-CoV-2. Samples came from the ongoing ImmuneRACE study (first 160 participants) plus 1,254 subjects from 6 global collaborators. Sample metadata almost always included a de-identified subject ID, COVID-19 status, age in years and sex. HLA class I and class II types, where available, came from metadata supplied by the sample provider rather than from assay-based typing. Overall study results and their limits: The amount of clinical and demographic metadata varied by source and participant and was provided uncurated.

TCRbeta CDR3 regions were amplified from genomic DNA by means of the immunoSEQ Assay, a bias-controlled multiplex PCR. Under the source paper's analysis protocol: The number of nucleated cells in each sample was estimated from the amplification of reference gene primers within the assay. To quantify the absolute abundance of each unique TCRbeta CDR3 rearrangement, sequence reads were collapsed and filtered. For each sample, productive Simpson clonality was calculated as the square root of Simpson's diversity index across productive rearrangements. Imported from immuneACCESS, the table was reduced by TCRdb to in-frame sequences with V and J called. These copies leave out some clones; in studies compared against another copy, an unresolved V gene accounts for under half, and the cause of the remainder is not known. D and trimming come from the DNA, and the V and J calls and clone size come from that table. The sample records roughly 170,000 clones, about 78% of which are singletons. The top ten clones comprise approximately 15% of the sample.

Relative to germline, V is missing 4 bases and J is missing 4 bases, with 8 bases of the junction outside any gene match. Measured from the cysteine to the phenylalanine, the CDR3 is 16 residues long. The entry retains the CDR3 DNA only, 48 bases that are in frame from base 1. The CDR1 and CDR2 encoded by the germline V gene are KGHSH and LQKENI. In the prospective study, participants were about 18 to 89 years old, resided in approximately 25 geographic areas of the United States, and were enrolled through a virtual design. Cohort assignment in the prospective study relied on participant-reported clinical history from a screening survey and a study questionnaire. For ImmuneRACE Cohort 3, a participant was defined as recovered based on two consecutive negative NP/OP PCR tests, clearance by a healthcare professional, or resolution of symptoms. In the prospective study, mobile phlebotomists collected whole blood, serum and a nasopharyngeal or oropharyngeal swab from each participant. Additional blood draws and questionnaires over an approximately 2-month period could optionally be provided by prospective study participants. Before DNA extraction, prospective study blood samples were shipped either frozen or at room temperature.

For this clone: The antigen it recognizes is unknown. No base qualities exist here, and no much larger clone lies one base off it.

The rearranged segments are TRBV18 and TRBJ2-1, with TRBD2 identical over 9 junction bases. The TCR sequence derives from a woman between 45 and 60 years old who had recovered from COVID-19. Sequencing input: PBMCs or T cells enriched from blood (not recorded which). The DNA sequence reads TGTGCCAGCTCACTTTGGACTAGCGTAACTTACAATGAGCAGTTCTTC. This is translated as CASSLWTSVTYNEQFF.